The rows below give T cell receptor beta chains drawn from one sample of a study of Ad26.COV2.S vaccination and SARS-CoV-2 variants. Produced via immunoSEQ multiplex PCR; TCRdb's table is partial and in-frame only. The sample yields around 450,000 clones, approximately 92% seen once. The sample consisted of peripheral blood, taken in a trial of Ad26.COV2.S vaccine versus placebo. Receptors were obtained from a person between 18 and 60 years old who received the Ad26.COV2.S COVID-19 vaccine or a placebo. Both conserved end residues are part of each CDR3. Each record gives: clone size, D gene, V gene, J gene, CDR3 DNA, CDR3 protein. D genes are given only for firm matches. Only some rows state a clone size, as once, few, many or a class for expanded clones.

.	TRBD2	TRBV15	TRBJ2-4	TGCGCCACCAGCGGGTGGCCTAAGGGACTAGCGGGGGGTCGGGCCAAAAACATTCAGTACTTC	CATSGWPKGLAGGRAKNIQYF
.	TRBD2	TRBV2	TRBJ2-1	TGTGCCAGCAGTGGAACGGGAGGGCCATCCTACAATGAGCAGTTCTTC	CASSGTGGPSYNEQFF
.	.	TRBV6-4	TRBJ1-3	TGTGCCAGCACAGGACAGAGCTCTGGAAACACCATATATTTT	CASTGQSSGNTIYF
.	.	TRBV28	TRBJ1-3	TGTGCCAGCAGTATCCCTCGCAACACCATATATTTT	CASSIPRNTIYF
.	TRBD1	TRBV5-1	TRBJ1-1	TGCGCCAGCAGCTTTATTCTCGGGACAGGGGGCACTGAAGCTTTCTTT	CASSFILGTGGTEAFF
.	.	TRBV7-9	TRBJ2-1	TGTGCCAGCAGCTCCCACGATGAGCAGTTCTTC	CASSSHDEQFF
.	.	TRBV11-3	TRBJ2-5	TGTGCCAGCAGCGCCCGCCAAGAGACCCAGTACTTC	CASSARQETQYF
.	.	TRBV4-1	TRBJ1-1	TGCGCCAGCAGCCAAGAGGGAAACGGATTGAACACTGAAGCTTTCTTT	CASSQEGNGLNTEAFF
few	.	TRBV6-2/TRBV6-3	TRBJ1-4	TGTGCCAGCAGTTACCCTTATGAAAAACTGTTTTTT	CASSYPYEKLFF
.	TRBD1	TRBV28	TRBJ1-5	TGTGCCAGCAGTGATCCGGGACAGGGGGCGGGTCAGCCCCAGCATTTT	CASSDPGQGAGQPQHF
.	.	TRBV4-1	TRBJ2-6	TGCGCCAGCAGCCAGGCTGGGCGGTCGGAGGCCAACGTCCTGACTTTC	CASSQAGRSEANVLTF
once	.	TRBV5-1	TRBJ1-1	TGCGCCAGCAGCTTGCGGGGGTTCACTGAAGCTTTCTTT	CASSLRGFTEAFF
once	.	TRBV7-8	TRBJ1-2	TGTGCCAGCAGCTTATACGCAGGGTTCGCGGTTGGTCCGACTGGCTACACCTTC	CASSLYAGFAVGPTGYTF
.	TRBD2	TRBV7-2	TRBJ2-1	TGTGCCAGCAGCAGCTATAGCGGGGGGGATGAGCAGTTCTTC	CASSSYSGGDEQFF
.	.	TRBV28	TRBJ2-3	TGTGCCAGCACTACAGGGCCAGATACGCAGTATTTT	CASTTGPDTQYF
.	TRBD1	TRBV7-6	TRBJ1-3	TGTGCCAGCAGCTTGGAGGCAGGGGGCACTGGAAACACCATATATTTT	CASSLEAGGTGNTIYF
.	TRBD1	TRBV3-1/TRBV3-2	TRBJ1-2	TGTGCCAGCAGCCAAGTGTTCGGGACAGGGCGGGGTGGCTACACCTTC	CASSQVFGTGRGGYTF
.	.	TRBV7-2	TRBJ2-1	TGTGCCAGCCACCGGGCCGTCTCCTACAATGAGCAGTTCTTC	CASHRAVSYNEQFF
.	.	TRBV2	TRBJ1-1	TGTGCCAGCAGCGCCCCTAGGGCAAATATGAACACTGAAGCTTTCTTT	CASSAPRANMNTEAFF
.	.	TRBV30	TRBJ1-1	TGTGCCTGGAGTGTGCCAAAGCCTGGAGGGTTACCTGAAGCTTTCTTT	CAWSVPKPGGLPEAFF
.	TRBD1	TRBV29-1	TRBJ2-1	TGCAGCGTCCGAAACAGGGGCCACTACAATGAGCAGTTCTTC	CSVRNRGHYNEQFF
.	.	TRBV10-3	TRBJ2-7	TGTGCCATCAGTGAGTCGGGACAAGATTACGAGCAGTACTTC	CAISESGQDYEQYF
.	TRBD1	TRBV5-4	TRBJ1-2	TGTGCCAGCAGCTTGAGACAGGGCCCCGGGTATGGCTACACCTTC	CASSLRQGPGYGYTF
.	TRBD2	TRBV6-5	TRBJ2-5	TGTGCCAGCAGCCCCCAGTCTAGCGGGGTAAAGACCCAGTACTTC	CASSPQSSGVKTQYF
once	.	TRBV6-5	TRBJ1-4	TGTGCCAGCAGCGACCGGTGGGGCAATGAAAAACTGTTTTTT	CASSDRWGNEKLFF
.	TRBD2	TRBV6-6	TRBJ2-7	TGTGCCAGCCAACGACTAGCGGGGGGCTACGAGCAGTACTTC	CASQRLAGGYEQYF
.	TRBD2	TRBV11-3	TRBJ2-5	TGTGCCAGCAGCAGGGCTAGCGGGGGGAACCAAGAGACCCAGTACTTC	CASSRASGGNQETQYF
once	.	TRBV7-2	TRBJ2-3	TGTGCCAGCAGCTCGACATACACAGATACGCAGTATTTT	CASSSTYTDTQYF
.	.	TRBV7-9	TRBJ1-3	TGTGCCAGCAGCTTAGGGGTATCCGGAAACACCATATATTTT	CASSLGVSGNTIYF
once	.	TRBV2	TRBJ2-7	TGTGCCAGCACCCCCCCTACGAGAGGTAGCGGAGAGCAGTACTTC	CASTPPTRGSGEQYF
.	.	TRBV30	TRBJ2-7	TGTGCCTGGAGTGGGGGGGTAACGAGTTACTACGAGCAGTACTTC	CAWSGGVTSYYEQYF
few	.	TRBV7-9	TRBJ2-6	TGTGCCAGCAGCCCCCTCGACAGGAGCTCTGGGGCCAACGTCCTGACTTTC	CASSPLDRSSGANVLTF
few	TRBD1	TRBV4-3	TRBJ1-5	TGCGCCAGCAGTCAAGCTCTGGCAGGGGGCGCGGGGGGCAATCAGCCCCAGCATTTT	CASSQALAGGAGGNQPQHF
.	.	TRBV5-1	TRBJ1-4	TGCGCCAGCAGCCACGAACCCCCCCAGCCTGCAACTAATGAAAAACTGTTTTTT	CASSHEPPQPATNEKLFF
.	TRBD1	TRBV9	TRBJ1-2	TGTGCCAGCAGCGCGGCCTGGGGGGGACAGGGGATCTATGGCTACACCTTC	CASSAAWGGQGIYGYTF
.	TRBD1	TRBV28	TRBJ2-5	TGTGCCAGCCAGCCGCCAGGGGGAGAGACCCAGTACTTC	CASQPPGGETQYF
.	.	TRBV28	TRBJ2-2	TGTGCCAGCAGTCCGACCCGTACCGGGGAGCTGTTTTTT	CASSPTRTGELFF
.	.	TRBV28	TRBJ1-5	TGTGCCAGCAGCAGAGTAGGGGGGTGGAAGTATCAGCCCCAGCATTTT	CASSRVGGWKYQPQHF
.	.	TRBV6-7	TRBJ1-5	TGTGCCAGCAGTCGCCAACGTAGGACGACAAACGGTTATAGCAATCAGCCCCAGCATTTT	CASSRQRRTTNGYSNQPQHF
.	TRBD1	TRBV30	TRBJ1-3	TGTGCCTGGAGTGTATGGGGACAGGGGGACTACTCTGGAAACACCATATATTTT	CAWSVWGQGDYSGNTIYF
.	.	TRBV7-6	TRBJ1-2	TGTGCCAGCAGATCCCCCGGGAGGTCCAATGGCTACACCTTC	CASRSPGRSNGYTF
.	TRBD2	TRBV19	TRBJ2-1	TGTGCCAGTAGTATAGGGGGGGGATCGACCTACAATGAGCAGTTCTTC	CASSIGGGSTYNEQFF
.	.	TRBV19	TRBJ2-2	TGTGCCAGTAGGGCCGGGGAGCTGTTTTTT	CASRAGELFF
.	.	TRBV7-9	TRBJ1-2	TGTGCCAGCAGCCTGGGGGGAATGGGCTATGGCTACACCTTC	CASSLGGMGYGYTF
.	TRBD1	TRBV28	TRBJ1-1	TGTGCCAGCAGTTTACTTATCGGGACAGGAAACACTGAAGCTTTCTTT	CASSLLIGTGNTEAFF
.	.	TRBV4-2	TRBJ1-3	TGTGCCAGCAGCCCCGTTGGTGAAGGAAACACCATATATTTT	CASSPVGEGNTIYF
few	.	TRBV7-9	TRBJ1-1	TGTGCCAGCAGCTTCGGCATCAGGGGCCCGAACACTGAAGCTTTCTTT	CASSFGIRGPNTEAFF